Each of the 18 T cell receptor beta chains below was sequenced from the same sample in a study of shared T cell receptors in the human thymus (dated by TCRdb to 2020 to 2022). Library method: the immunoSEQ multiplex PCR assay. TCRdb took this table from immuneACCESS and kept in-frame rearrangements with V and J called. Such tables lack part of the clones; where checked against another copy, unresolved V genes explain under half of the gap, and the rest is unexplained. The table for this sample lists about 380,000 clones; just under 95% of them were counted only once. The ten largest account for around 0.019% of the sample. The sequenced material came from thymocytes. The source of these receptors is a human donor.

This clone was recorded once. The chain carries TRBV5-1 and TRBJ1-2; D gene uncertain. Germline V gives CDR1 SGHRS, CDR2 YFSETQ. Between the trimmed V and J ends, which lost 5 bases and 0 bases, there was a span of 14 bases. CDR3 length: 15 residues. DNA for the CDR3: TGCGCCAGCAGTTGGTATGAGACTTCTAACTATGGCTACACCTTC. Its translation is CASSWYETSNYGYTF.

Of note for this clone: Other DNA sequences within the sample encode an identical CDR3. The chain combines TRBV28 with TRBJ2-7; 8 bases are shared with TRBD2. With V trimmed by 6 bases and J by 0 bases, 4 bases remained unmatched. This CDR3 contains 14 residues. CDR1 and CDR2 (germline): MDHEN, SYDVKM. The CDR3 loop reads CASSPGTSSYEQYF. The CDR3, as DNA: TGTGCCAGCAGCCCCGGGACTAGCTCCTACGAGCAGTACTTC.

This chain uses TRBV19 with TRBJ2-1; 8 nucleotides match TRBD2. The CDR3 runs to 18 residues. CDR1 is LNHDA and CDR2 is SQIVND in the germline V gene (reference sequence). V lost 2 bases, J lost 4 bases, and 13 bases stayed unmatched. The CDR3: CASSISGGPGERYNEQFF. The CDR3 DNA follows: TGTGCCAGTAGTATATCGGGAGGGCCGGGGGAGAGGTACAATGAGCAGTTCTTC.

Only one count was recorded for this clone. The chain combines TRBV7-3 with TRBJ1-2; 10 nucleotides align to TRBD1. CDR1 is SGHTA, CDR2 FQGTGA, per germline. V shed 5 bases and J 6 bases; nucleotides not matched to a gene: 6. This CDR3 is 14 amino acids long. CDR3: CASSRTGGDDGYTF. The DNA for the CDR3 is TGTGCCAGCAGCCGGACAGGGGGAGATGATGGCTACACCTTC.

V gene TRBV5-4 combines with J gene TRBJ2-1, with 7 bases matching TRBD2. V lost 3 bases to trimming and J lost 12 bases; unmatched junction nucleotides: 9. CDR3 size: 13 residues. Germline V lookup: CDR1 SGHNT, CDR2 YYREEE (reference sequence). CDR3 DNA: TGTGCCAGCAGCTGGCATCCCGGACTAGTGCAGTTCTTC. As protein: CASSWHPGLVQFF.

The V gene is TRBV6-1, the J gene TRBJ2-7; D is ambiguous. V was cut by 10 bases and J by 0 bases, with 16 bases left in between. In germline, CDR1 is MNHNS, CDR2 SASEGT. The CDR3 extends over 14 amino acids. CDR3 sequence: CATLYYLFSYEQYF. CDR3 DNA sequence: TGTGCCACGCTATATTATCTTTTCTCCTACGAGCAGTACTTC.

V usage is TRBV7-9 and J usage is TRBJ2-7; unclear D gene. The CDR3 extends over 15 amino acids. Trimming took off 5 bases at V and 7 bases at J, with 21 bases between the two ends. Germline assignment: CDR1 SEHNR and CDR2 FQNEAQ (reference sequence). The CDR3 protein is CASSQVPHLGREQYF. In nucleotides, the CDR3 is TGTGCCAGCAGCCAAGTCCCTCATCTTGGGCGGGAGCAGTACTTC.

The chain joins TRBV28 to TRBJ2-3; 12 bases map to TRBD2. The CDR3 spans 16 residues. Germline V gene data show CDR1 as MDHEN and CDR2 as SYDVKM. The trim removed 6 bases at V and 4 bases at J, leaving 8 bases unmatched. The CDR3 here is CASSHPSGRGPDTQYF. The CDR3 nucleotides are TGTGCCAGCAGCCACCCTAGCGGGAGGGGGCCAGATACGCAGTATTTT.

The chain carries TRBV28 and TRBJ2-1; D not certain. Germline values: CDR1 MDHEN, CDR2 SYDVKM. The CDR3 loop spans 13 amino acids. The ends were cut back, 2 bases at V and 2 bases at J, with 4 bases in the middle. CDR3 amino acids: CASSLRPYNEQFF. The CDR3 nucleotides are TGTGCCAGCAGTTTAAGGCCCTACAATGAGCAGTTCTTC.

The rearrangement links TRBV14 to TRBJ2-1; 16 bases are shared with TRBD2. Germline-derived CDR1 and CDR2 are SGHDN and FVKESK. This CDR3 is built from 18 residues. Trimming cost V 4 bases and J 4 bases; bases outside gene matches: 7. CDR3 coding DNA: TGTGCCAGCAGCCCGGGACTAGCGGGAGGGATAGAGTACAATGAGCAGTTCTTC. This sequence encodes CASSPGLAGGIEYNEQFF.

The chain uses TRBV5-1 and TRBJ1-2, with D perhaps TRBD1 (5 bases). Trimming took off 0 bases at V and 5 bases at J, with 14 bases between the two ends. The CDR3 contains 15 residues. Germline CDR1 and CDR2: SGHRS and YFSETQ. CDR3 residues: CASSLEGTAPYGYTF. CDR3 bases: TGCGCCAGCAGCTTGGAGGGGACTGCCCCGTATGGCTACACCTTC.

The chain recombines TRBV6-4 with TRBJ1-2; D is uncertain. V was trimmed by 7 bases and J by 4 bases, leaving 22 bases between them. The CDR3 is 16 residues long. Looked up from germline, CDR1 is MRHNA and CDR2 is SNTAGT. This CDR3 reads CASNPGPELDIYGYTF. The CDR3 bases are TGTGCCAGCAATCCTGGTCCCGAGCTCGATATCTATGGCTACACCTTC.

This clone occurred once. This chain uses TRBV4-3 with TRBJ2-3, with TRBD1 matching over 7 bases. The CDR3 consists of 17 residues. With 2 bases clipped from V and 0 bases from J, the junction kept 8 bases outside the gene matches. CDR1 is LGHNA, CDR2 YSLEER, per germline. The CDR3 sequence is CASSQPETGHSTDTQYF. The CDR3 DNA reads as TGCGCCAGCAGCCAACCAGAGACAGGGCACAGCACAGATACGCAGTATTTT.

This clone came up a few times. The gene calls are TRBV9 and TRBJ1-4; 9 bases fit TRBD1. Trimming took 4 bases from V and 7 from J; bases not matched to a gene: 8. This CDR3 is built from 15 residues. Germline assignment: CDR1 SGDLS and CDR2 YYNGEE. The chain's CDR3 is CASSPYRGRVEKLFF. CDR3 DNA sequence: TGTGCCAGCAGCCCATACAGGGGGCGGGTTGAAAAACTGTTTTTT.

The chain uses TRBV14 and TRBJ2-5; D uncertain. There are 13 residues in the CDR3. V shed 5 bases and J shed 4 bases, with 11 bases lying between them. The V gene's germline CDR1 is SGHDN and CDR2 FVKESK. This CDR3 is CASSTTLGETQYF. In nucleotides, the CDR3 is TGTGCCAGCAGCACTACTTTGGGAGAGACCCAGTACTTC.

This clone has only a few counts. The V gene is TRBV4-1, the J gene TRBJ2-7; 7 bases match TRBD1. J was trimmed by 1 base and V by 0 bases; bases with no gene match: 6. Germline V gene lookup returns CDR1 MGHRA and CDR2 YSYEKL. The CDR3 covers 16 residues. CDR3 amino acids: CASSQEHRGSSYEQYF. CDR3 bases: TGCGCCAGCAGCCAAGAACACAGGGGTAGTTCCTACGAGCAGTACTTC.

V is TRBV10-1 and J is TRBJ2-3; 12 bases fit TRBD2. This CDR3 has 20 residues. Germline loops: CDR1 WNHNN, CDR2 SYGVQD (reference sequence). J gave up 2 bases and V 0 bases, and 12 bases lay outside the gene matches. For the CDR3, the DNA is TGCGCCAGCAGTGAGTCGACTAGCGGGAGCTACGGCCTCTTCACAGATACGCAGTATTTT. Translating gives CASSESTSGSYGLFTDTQYF.

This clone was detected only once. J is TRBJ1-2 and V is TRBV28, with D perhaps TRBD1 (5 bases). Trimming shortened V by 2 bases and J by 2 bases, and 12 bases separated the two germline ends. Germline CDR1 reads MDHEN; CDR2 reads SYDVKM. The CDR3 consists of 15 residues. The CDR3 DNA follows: TGTGCCAGCAGTTTAGCAGGGAGGCCCAACTATGGCTACACCTTC. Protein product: CASSLAGRPNYGYTF.